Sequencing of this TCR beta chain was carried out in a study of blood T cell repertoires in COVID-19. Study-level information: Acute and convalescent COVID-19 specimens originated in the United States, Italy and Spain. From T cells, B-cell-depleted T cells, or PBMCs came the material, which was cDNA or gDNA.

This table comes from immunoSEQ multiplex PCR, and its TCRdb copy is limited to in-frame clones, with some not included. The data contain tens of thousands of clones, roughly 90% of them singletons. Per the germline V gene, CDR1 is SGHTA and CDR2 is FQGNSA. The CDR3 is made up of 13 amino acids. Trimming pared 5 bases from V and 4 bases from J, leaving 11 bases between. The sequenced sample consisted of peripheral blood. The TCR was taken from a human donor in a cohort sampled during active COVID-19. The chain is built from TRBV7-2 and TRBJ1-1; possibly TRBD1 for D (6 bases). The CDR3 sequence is CASSPQGSTEAFF. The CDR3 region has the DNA TGTGCCAGCAGCCCCCAGGGGAGCACTGAAGCTTTCTTT.